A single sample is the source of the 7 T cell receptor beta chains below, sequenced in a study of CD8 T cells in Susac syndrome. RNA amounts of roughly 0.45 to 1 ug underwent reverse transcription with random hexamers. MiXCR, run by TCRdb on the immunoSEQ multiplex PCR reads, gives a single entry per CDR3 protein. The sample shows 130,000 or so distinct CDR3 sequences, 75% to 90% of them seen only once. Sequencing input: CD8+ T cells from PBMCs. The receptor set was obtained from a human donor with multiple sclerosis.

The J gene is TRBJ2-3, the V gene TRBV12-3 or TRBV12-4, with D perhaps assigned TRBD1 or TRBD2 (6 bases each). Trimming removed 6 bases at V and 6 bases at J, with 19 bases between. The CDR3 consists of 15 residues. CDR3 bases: TGTGCCAGCAGAAATACGGGGGCAGGGATCGATACGCAGTATTTT. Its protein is CASRNTGAGIDTQYF.

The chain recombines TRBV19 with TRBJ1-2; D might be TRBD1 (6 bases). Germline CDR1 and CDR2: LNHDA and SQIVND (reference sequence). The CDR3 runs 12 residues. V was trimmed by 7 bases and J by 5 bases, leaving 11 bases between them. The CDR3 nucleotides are TGTGCCAGTACTACAGGGTTATATGGCTACACCTTC. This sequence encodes CASTTGLYGYTF.

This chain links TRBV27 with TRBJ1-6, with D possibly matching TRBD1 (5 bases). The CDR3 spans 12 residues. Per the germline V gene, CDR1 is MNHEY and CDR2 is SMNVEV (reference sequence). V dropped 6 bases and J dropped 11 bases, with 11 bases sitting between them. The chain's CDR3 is CASSHRDPPLHF. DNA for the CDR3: TGTGCCAGCAGCCACCGGGACCCACCCCTCCACTTT.

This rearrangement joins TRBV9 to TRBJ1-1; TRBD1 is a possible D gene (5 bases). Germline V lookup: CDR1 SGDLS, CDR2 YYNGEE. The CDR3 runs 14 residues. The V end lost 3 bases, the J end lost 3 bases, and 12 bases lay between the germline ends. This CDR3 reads CASSERGEDTEAFF. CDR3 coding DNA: TGTGCCAGCAGCGAGAGAGGGGAGGACACTGAAGCTTTCTTT. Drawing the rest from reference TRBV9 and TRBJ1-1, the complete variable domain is DSGVTQTPKHLITATGQRVTLRCSPRSGDLSVYWYQQSLDQGLQFLIQYYNGEERAKGNILERFSAQQFPDLHSELNLSSLELGDSALYFCASSERGEDTEAFFGQGTRLTVV.

The CDR3 spells CASSIVDTEAFF. The CDR3 DNA is TGTGCCAGTAGTATCGTGGACACTGAAGCTTTCTTT. This chain joins TRBV19 and TRBJ1-1; no clear D. The CDR3 runs 12 residues. Trimming took off 3 bases at V and 3 bases at J, with 5 bases between the two ends. Germline V CDR1 and CDR2: LNHDA, SQIVND (reference sequence).

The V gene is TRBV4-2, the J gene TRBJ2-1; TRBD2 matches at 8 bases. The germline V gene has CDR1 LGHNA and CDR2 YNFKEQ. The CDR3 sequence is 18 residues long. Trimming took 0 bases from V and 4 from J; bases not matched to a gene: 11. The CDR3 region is CASSQDALGGGRYNEQFF. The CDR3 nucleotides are TGTGCCAGCAGCCAAGATGCTTTGGGCGGGGGGCGATACAATGAGCAGTTCTTC.

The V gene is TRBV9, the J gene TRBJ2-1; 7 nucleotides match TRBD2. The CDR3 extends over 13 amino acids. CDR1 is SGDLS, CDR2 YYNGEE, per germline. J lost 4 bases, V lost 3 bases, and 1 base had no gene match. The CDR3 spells CASSDGGYNEQFF. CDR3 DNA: TGTGCCAGCAGCGACGGGGGGTACAATGAGCAGTTCTTC.